This TCR beta chain was documented in a study of shared clonotypes between healthy human individuals. The germline gives CDR1 SGHAT, CDR2 FQNNGV. The CDR3 totals 16 residues. V trimming: 4 bases; J trimming: 3 bases; junction bases outside the gene matches: 9. Only CD45RO-negative cells positively selected for CCR7 counted as naive CD8 cells, so terminally differentiated effector memory CD45RA+ cells were excluded. Donors were healthy HIV-negative adults without recent acute infections or vaccinations. Regarding the study as a whole: Collection of samples was limited to blood; tissue repertoires likely differ.

In the case of this clone: Its antigen is undetermined.

Deep was the level at which the assay was run. Data came from immunoSEQ multiplex PCR; TCRdb stores just in-frame clones and leaves some out. This table holds around 2.1 million clones, 93% found once. The origin of this receptor is a man between 18 and 35 years old in good health. Some clones in this sample may be carry-over from other donors' samples. This chain joins TRBV11-2 and TRBJ2-3; 8 positions agree with TRBD2. The specimen was naive CD8+ T cells from PBMCs. DNA of the CDR3: TGTGCCAGCAGCTCCGCGGGGGGCTATTGGACAGATACGCAGTATTTT. Residues: CASSSAGGYWTDTQYF.